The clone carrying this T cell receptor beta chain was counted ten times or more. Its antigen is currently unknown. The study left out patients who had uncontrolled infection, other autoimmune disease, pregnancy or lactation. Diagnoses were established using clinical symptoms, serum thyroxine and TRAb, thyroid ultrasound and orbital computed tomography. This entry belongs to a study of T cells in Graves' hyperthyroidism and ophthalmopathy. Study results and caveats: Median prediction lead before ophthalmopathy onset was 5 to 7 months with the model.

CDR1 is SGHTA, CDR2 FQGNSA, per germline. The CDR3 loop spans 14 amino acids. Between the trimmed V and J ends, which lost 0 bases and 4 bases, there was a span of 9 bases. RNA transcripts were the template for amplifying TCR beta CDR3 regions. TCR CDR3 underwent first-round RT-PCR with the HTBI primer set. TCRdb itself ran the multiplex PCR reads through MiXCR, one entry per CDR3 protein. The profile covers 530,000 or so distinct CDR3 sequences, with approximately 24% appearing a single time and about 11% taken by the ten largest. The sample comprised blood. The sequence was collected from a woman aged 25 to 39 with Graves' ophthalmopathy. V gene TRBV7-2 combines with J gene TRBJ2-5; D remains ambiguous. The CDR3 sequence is CASSLAIMGETQYF. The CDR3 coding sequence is TGTGCCAGCAGCTTAGCGATTATGGGAGAGACCCAGTACTTC.